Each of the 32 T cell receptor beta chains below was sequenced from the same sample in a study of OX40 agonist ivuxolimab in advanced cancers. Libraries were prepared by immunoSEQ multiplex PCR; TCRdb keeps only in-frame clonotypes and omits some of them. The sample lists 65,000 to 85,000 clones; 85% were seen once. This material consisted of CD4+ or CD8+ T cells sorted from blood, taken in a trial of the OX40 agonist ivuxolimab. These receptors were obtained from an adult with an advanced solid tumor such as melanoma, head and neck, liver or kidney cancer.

The CDR3 sequence: CASSPQGTGELFF. CDR3 coding DNA: TGTGCCAGTAGTCCACAGGGCACCGGGGAGCTGTTTTTT. The chain carries TRBV19 and TRBJ2-2; perhaps TRBD1 as D (6 bases). V was clipped by 5 bases and J by 4 bases, with 8 bases between them. Germline CDR1 LNHDA, CDR2 SQIVND (reference sequence). The CDR3 covers 13 residues.

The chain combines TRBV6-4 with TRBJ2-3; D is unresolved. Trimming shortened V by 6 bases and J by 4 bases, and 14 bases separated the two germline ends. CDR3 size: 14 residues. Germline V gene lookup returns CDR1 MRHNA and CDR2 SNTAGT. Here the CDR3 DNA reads TGTGCCAGCAGCCCGGGTGGGATGGCAGATACGCAGTATTTT. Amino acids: CASSPGGMADTQYF.

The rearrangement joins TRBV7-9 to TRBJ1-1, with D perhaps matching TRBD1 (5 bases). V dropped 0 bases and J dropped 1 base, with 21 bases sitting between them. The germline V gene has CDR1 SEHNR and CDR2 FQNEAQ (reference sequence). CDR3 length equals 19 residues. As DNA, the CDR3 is TGTGCCAGCAGCTTAGCGCCAGGGAAATGGTTTTCGGGGAACACTGAAGCTTTCTTT. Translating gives CASSLAPGKWFSGNTEAFF.

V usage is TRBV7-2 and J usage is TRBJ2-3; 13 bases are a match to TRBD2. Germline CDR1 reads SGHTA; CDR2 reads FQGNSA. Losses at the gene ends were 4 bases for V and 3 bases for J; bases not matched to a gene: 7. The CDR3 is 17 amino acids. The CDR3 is CASSYRLAGGLTDTQYF. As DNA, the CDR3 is TGTGCCAGCAGCTACCGACTAGCGGGGGGCTTAACAGATACGCAGTATTTT.

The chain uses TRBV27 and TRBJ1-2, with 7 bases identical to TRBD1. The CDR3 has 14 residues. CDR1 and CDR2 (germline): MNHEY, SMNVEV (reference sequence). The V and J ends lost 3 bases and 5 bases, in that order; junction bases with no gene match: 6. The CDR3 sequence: CASSFLMGQYGYTF. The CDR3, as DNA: TGTGCCAGCAGTTTCCTAATGGGACAGTATGGCTACACCTTC.

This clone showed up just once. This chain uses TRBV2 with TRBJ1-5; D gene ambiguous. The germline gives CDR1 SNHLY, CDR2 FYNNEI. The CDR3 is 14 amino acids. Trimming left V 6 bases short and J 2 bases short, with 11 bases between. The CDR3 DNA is TGTGCCAGCAGCTTCTATGAGGGCAATCAGCCCCAGCATTTT. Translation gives CASSFYEGNQPQHF.

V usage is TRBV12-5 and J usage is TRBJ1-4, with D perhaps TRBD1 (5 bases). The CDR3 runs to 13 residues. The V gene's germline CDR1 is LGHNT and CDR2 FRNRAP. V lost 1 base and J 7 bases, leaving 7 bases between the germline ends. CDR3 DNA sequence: TGTGCTAGTGGTTTGGCAACAGGTGAAAAACTGTTTTTT. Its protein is CASGLATGEKLFF.

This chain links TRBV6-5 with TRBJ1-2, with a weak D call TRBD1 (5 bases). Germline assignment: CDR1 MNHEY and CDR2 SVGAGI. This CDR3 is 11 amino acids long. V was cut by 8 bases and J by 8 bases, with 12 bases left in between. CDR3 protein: CASVGEVGYTF. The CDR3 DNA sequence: TGTGCCAGCGTGGGGGAAGTAGGCTACACCTTC.

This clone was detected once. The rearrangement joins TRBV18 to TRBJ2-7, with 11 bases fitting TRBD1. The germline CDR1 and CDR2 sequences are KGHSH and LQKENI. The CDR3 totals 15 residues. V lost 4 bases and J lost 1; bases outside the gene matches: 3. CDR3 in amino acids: CASSLGQGASYEQYF. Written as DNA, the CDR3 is TGTGCCAGCTCACTTGGACAGGGGGCTTCCTACGAGCAGTACTTC.

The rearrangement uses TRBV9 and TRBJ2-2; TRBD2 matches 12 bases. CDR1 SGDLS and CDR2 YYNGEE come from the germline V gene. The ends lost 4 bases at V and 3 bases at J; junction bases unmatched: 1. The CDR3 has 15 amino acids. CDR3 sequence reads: CASSRTSGDTGELFF. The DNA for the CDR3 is TGTGCCAGCAGCCGGACTAGCGGGGACACCGGGGAGCTGTTTTTT.

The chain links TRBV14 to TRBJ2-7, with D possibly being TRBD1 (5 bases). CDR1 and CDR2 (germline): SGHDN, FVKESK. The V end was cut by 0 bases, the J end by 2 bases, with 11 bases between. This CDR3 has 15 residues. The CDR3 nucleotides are TGTGCCAGCAGCCAAGACAGGCGACAGACCTACGAGCAGTACTTC. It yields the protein CASSQDRRQTYEQYF.

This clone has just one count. The CDR3 protein is CASSPRARGTNEKLFF. The CDR3 region has the DNA TGTGCCAGCTCACCTAGGGCCCGGGGAACTAATGAAAAACTGTTTTTT. This chain joins TRBV18 and TRBJ1-4, with no clear D. The CDR3 totals 16 residues. V was clipped by 3 bases and J by 1 base, with 12 bases between them. Germline assignment: CDR1 KGHSH and CDR2 LQKENI.

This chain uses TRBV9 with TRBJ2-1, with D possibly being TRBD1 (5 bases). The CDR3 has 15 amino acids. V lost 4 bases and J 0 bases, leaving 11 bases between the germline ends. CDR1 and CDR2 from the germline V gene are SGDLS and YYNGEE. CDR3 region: CASSYRLSSYNEQFF. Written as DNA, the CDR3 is TGTGCCAGCAGCTACAGGCTTAGCTCCTACAATGAGCAGTTCTTC.

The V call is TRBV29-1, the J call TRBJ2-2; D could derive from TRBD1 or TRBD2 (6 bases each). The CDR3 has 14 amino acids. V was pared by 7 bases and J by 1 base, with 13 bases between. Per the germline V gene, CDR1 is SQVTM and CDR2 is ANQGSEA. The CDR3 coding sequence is TGCAGCGCCCGCCGGGGGCGGAACACCGGGGAGCTGTTTTTT. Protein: CSARRGRNTGELFF.

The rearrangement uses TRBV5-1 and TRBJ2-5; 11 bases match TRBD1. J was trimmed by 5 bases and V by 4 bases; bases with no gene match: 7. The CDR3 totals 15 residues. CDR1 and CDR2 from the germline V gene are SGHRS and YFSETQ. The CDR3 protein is CASSGGQGARETQYF. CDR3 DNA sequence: TGCGCCAGCAGCGGAGGACAGGGGGCTAGGGAGACCCAGTACTTC. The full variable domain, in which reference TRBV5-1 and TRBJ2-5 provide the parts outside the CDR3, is KAGVTQTPRYLIKTRGQQVTLSCSPISGHRSVSWYQQTPGQGLQFLFEYFSETQRNKGNFPGRFSGRQFSNSRSEMNVSTLELGDSALYLCASSGGQGARETQYFGPGTRLLVL.

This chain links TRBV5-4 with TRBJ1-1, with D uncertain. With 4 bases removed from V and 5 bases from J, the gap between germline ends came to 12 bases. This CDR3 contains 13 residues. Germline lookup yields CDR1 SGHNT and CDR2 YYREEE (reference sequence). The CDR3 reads CASSRSYGTEAFF. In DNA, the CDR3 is TGTGCCAGCAGCCGCTCCTACGGGACTGAAGCTTTCTTT.

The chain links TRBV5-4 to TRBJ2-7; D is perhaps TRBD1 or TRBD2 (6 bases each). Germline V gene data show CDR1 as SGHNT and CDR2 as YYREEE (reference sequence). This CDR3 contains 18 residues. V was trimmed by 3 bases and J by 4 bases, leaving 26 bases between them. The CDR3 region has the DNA TGTGCCAGCAGCTCCAGGGGACGGGAGAGCTTTAATGGATACGAGCAGTACTTC. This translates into CASSSRGRESFNGYEQYF.

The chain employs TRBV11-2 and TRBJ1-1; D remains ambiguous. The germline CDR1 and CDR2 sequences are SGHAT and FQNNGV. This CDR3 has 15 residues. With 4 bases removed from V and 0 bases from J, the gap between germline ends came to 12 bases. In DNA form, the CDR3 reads TGTGCCAGCAGCTCGACCTCGGGTATGAACACTGAAGCTTTCTTT. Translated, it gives CASSSTSGMNTEAFF.

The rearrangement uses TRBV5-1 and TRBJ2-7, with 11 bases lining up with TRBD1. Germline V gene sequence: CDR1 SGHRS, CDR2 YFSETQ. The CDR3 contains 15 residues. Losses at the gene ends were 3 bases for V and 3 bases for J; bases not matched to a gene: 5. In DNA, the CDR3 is TGCGCCAGCAGCTCCACCGGGACAGGGGGCTACGAGCAGTACTTC. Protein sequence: CASSSTGTGGYEQYF. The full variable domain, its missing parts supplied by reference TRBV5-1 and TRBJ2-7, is KAGVTQTPRYLIKTRGQQVTLSCSPISGHRSVSWYQQTPGQGLQFLFEYFSETQRNKGNFPGRFSGRQFSNSRSEMNVSTLELGDSALYLCASSSTGTGGYEQYFGPGTRLTVT.

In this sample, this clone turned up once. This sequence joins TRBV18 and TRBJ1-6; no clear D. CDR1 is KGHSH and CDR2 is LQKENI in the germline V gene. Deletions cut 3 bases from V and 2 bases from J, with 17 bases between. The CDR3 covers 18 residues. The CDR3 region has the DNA TGTGCCAGCTCACCGTGGACCGCGTCGAGCCCCTATAATTCACCCCTCCACTTT. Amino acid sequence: CASSPWTASSPYNSPLHF. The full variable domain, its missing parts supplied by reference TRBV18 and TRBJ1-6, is NAGVMQNPRHLVRRRGQEARLRCSPMKGHSHVYWYRQLPEEGLKFMVYLQKENIIDESGMPKERFSAEFPKEGPSILRIQQVVRGDSAAYFCASSPWTASSPYNSPLHFGNGTRLTVT.

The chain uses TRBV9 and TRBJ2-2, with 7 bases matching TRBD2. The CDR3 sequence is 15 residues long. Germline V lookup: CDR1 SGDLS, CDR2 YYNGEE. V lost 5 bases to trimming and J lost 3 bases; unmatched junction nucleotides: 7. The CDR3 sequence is CASSPRGRDTGELFF. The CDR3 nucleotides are TGTGCCAGCAGTCCCCGAGGGAGGGACACCGGGGAGCTGTTTTTT.

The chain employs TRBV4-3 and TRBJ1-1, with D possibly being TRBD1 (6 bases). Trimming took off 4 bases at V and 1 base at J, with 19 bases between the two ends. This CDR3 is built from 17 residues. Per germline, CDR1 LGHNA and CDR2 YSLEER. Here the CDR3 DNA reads TGCGCCAGCAGCCGAGAGACAGGATTCGATACGAACACTGAAGCTTTCTTT. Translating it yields CASSRETGFDTNTEAFF.

The CDR3, as DNA: TGTGCCAAGGGAGACCCCCCGGCAGATACGCAGTATTTT. Translation: CAKGDPPADTQYF. The J gene is TRBJ2-3, the V gene TRBV7-9, with D tentatively TRBD2 (5 bases). The V gene lost 10 bases and the J gene lost 4 bases, with 15 bases spanning the gap. Germline CDR1 is SEHNR and CDR2 is FQNEAQ (reference sequence). This CDR3 has 13 residues.

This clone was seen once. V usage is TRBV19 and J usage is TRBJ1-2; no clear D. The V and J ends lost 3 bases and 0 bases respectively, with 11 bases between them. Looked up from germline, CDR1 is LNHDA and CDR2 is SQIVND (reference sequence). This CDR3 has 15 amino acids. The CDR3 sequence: CASSIAVATNYGYTF. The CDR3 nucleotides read TGTGCCAGTAGTATCGCGGTCGCCACTAACTATGGCTACACCTTC.

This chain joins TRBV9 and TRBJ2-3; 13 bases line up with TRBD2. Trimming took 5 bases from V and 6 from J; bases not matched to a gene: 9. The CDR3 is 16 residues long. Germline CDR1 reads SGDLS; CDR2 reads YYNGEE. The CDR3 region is CASSDQGLAGMDTQYF. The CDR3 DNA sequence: TGTGCCAGCAGTGACCAGGGACTAGCGGGGATGGATACGCAGTATTTT.

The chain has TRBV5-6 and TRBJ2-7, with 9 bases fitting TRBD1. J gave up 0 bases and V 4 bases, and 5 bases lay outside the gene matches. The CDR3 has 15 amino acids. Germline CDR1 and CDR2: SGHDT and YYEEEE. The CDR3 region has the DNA TGTGCCAGCAGCCTAGACAGGGGGGCCTCCTACGAGCAGTACTTC. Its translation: CASSLDRGASYEQYF. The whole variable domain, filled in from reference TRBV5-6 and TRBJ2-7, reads DAGVTQSPTHLIKTRGQQVTLRCSPKSGHDTVSWYQQALGQGPQFIFQYYEEEERQRGNFPDRFSGHQFPNYSSELNVNALLLGDSALYLCASSLDRGASYEQYFGPGTRLTVT.

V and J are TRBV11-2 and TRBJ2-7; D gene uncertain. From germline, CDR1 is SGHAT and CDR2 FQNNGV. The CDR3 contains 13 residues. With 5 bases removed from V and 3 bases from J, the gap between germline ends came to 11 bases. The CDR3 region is CASSLGRIYEQYF. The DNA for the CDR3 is TGTGCCAGCAGCCTAGGACGGATCTACGAGCAGTACTTC.

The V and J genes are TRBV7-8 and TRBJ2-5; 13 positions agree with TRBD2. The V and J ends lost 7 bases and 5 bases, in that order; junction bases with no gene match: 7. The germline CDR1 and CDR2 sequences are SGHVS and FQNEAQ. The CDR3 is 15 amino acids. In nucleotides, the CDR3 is TGTGCCAGCACCAAAGGACTAGCGGGAGTTGAGACCCAGTACTTC. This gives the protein CASTKGLAGVETQYF.

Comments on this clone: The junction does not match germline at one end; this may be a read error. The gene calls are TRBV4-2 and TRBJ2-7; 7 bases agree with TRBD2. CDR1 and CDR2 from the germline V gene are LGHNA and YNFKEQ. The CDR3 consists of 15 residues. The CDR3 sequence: CASSQARGSSNEQYF. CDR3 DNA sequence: TGTGCCAGCAGCCAAGCCCGCGGGAGCTCCAACGAGCAGTACTTC.

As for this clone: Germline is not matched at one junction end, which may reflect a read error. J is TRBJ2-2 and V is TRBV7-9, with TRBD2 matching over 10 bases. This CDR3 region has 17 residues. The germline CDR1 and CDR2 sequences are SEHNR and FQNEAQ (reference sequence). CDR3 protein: CASSLAGLADNTEELFF. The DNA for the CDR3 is TGTGCCAGCAGCTTGGCCGGACTAGCGGATAACACCGAGGAGCTGTTTTTT.

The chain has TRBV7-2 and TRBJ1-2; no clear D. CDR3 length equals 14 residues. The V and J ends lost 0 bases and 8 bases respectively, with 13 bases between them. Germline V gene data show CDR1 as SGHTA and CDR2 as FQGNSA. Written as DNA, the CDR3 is TGTGCCAGCAGCTTAGCGCTAAGGACGGAGGGCTACACCTTC. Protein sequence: CASSLALRTEGYTF.

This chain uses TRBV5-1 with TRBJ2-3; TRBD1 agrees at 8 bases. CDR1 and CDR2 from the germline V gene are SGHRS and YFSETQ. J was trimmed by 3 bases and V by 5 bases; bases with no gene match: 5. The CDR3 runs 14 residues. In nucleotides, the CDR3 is TGCGCCAGCAGTCCCGGGACAGGAACAGATACGCAGTATTTT. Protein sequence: CASSPGTGTDTQYF.